This T cell receptor beta chain was obtained from a study of blood T cell repertoires in COVID-19. The germline V gene has CDR1 SGHNT and CDR2 YYREEE (reference sequence). Trimming cost V 4 bases and J 1 base; bases outside gene matches: 4. There are 15 residues in the CDR3. The authors' processing: Reference gene primers were amplified, and this amplification served to estimate nucleated cell counts. Using immunoSEQ multiplex PCR, the repertoire was profiled, and TCRdb retains in-frame clones only, with some absent. That table is the source of V, J and clone size, and D and trimming were worked out from the DNA. The sample lists approximately 250,000 clones, around nine tenths occurring once.

The clonotype originates from a man aged 35 to 55 with active or convalescent COVID-19. The genes are TRBV5-4 and TRBJ2-3; 9 nucleotides match TRBD1. The source material was peripheral blood. CDR3 nucleotide sequence: TGTGCCAGCAGCCTACGGACAGGGGGCACAGATACGCAGTATTTT. Protein: CASSLRTGGTDTQYF.